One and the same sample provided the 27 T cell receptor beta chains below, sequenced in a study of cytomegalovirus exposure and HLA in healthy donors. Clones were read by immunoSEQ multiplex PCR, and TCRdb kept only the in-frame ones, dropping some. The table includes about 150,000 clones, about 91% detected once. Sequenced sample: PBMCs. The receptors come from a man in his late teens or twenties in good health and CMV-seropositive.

This CDR3 reads CASSARGQSNEKLFF. The CDR3 DNA reads TGTGCCAGCAGCGCAAGGGGACAGTCTAATGAAAAACTGTTTTTT. This chain uses TRBV7-9 with TRBJ1-4; the match to TRBD1 covers 7 bases. The CDR3 extends over 15 amino acids. Looked up from germline, CDR1 is SEHNR and CDR2 is FQNEAQ (reference sequence). V was clipped by 5 bases and J by 3 bases; unmatched bases: 6.

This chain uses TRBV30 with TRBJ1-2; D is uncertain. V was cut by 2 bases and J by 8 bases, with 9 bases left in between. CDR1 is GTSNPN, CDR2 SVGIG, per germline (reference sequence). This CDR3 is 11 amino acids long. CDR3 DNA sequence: TGTGCCTGGAGTCCCGGAGGGGGCTACACCTTC. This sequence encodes CAWSPGGGYTF.

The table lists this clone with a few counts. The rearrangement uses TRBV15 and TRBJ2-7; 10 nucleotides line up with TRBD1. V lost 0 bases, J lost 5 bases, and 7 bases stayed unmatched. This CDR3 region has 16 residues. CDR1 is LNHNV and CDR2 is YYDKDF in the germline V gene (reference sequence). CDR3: CATSREGGTGADEQYF. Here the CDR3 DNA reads TGTGCCACCAGCAGAGAGGGGGGGACAGGGGCTGACGAGCAGTACTTC.

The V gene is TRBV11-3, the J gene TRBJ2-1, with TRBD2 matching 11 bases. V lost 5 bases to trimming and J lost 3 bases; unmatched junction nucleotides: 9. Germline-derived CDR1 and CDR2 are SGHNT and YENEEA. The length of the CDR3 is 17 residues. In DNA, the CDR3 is TGTGCCAGCAGCACGGGGGTAGCGGGAGGGGTCTACAATGAGCAGTTCTTC. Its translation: CASSTGVAGGVYNEQFF.

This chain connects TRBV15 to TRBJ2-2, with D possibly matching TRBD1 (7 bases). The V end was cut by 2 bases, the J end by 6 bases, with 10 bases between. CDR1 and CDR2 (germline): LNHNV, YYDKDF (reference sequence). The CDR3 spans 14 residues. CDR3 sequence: CATSRTGEAGELFF. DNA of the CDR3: TGTGCCACCAGCAGAACAGGGGAGGCCGGGGAGCTGTTTTTT.

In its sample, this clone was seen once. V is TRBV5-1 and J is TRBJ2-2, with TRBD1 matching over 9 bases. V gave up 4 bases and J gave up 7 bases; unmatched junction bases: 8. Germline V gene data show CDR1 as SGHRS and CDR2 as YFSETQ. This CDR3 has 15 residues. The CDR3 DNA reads TGCGCCAGCAGCGCGGACAGGGGTGCGAACGGGGAGCTGTTTTTT. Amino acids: CASSADRGANGELFF.

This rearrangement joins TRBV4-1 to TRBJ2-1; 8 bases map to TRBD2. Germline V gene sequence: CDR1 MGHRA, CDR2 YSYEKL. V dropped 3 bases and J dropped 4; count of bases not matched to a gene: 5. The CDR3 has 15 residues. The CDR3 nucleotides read TGCGCCAGCAGCCAGATTGGGACTAGTTACAATGAGCAGTTCTTC. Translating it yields CASSQIGTSYNEQFF.

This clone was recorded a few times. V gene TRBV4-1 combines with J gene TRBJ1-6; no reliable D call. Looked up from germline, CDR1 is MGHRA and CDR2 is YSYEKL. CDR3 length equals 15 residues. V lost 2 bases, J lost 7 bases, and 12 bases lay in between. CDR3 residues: CASSQPVEINSPLHF. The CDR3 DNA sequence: TGCGCCAGCAGCCAACCGGTAGAGATCAATTCACCCCTCCACTTT.

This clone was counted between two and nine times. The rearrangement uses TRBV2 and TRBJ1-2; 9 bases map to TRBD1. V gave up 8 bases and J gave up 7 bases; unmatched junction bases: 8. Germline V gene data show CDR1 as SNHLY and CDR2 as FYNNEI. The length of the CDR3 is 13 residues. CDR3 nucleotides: TGTGCCAGCCACCCGGGACAGGGTGGTGGCTACACCTTC. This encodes CASHPGQGGGYTF.

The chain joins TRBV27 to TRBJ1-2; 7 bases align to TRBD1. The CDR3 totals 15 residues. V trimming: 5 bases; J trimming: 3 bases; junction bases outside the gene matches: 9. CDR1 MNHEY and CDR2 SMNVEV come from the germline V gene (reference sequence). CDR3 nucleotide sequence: TGTGCCAGCAGTCCTCCCGGGACAGCTTACTATGGCTACACCTTC. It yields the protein CASSPPGTAYYGYTF.

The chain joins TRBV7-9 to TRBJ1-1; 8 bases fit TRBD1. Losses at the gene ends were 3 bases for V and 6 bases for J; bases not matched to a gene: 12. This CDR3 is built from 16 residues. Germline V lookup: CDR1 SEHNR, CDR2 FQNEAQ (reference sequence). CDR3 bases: TGTGCCAGCAGCTTTGACCCAGGGGGCGCGGAGTCTGAAGCTTTCTTT. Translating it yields CASSFDPGGAESEAFF.

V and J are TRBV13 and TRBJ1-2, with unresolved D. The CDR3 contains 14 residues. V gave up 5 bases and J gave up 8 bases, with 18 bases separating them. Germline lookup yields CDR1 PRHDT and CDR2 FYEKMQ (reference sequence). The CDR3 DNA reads TGTGCCAGCAGCCCCGATACAGCGGTATTCGGCTACACCTTC. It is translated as CASSPDTAVFGYTF.

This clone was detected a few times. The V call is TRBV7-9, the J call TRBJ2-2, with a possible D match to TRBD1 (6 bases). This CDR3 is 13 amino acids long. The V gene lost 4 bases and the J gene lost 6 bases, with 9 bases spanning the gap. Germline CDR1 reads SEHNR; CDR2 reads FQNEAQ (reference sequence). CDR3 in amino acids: CASSSGAPGELFF. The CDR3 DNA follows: TGTGCCAGCAGCTCAGGGGCCCCCGGGGAGCTGTTTTTT.

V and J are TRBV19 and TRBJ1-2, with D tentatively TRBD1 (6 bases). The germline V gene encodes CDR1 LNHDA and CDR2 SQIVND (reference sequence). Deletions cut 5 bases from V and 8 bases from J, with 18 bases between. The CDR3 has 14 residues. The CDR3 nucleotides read TGTGCCAGTAGTCCGCGGACAGCCCGTGGGGGCTACACCTTC. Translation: CASSPRTARGGYTF.

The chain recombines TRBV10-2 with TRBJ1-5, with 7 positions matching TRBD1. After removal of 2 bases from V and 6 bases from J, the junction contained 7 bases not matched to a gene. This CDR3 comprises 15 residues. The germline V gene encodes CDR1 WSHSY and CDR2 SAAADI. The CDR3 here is CASSEVGGGGQPQHF. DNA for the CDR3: TGCGCCAGCAGTGAGGTTGGAGGGGGCGGTCAGCCCCAGCATTTT.

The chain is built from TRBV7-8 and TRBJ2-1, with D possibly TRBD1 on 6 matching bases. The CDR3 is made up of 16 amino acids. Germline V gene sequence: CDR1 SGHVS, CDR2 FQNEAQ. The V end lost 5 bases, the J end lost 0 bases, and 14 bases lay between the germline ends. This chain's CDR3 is CASSKNRVFSYNEQFF. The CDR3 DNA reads TGTGCCAGCAGCAAAAACAGGGTTTTCTCCTACAATGAGCAGTTCTTC.

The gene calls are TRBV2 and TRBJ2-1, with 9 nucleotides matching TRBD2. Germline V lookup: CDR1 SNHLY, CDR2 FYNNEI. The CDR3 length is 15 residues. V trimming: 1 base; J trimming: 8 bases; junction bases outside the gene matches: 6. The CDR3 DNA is TGTGCCAGCAGTGAAGGTAGCGGGAGTGTCGATGAGCAGTTCTTC. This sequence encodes CASSEGSGSVDEQFF.

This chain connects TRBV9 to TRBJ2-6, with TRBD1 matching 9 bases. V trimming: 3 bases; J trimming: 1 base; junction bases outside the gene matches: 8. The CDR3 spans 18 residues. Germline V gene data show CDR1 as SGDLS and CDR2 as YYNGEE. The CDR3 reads CASSEWDRATSGANVLTF. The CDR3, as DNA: TGTGCCAGCAGCGAATGGGACAGGGCGACGTCTGGGGCCAACGTCCTGACTTTC.

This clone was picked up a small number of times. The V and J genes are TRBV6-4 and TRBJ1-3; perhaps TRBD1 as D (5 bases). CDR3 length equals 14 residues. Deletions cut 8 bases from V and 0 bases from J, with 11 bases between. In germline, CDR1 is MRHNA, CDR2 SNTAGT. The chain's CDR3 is CASRIDSSGNTIYF. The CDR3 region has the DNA TGTGCCAGCCGTATCGACAGCTCTGGAAACACCATATATTTT.

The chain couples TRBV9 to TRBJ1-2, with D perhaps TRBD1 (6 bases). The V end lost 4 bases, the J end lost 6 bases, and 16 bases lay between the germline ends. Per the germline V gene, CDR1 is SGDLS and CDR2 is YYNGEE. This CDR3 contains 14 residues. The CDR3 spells CASSQGGGRHGYTF. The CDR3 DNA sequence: TGTGCCAGCAGCCAAGGGGGAGGGCGGCATGGCTACACCTTC.

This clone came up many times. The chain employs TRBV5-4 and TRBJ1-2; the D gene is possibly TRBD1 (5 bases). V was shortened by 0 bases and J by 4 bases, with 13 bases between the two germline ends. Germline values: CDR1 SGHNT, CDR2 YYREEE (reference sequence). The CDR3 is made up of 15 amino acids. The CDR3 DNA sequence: TGTGCCAGCAGCTTGGCCCAGGGAGGGTCCTATGGCTACACCTTC. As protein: CASSLAQGGSYGYTF.

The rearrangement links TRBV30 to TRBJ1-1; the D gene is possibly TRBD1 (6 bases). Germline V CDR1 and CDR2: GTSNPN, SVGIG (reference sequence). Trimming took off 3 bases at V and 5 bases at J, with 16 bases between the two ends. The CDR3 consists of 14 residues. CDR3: CAWSLKRGWTEAFF. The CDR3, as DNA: TGTGCCTGGAGCCTAAAGAGGGGGTGGACTGAAGCTTTCTTT. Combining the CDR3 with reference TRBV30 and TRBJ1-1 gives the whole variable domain SQTIHQWPATLVQPVGSPLSLECTVEGTSNPNLYWYRQAAGRGLQLLFYSVGIGQISSEVPQNLSASRPQDRQFILSSKKLLLSDSGFYLCAWSLKRGWTEAFFGQGTRLTVV.

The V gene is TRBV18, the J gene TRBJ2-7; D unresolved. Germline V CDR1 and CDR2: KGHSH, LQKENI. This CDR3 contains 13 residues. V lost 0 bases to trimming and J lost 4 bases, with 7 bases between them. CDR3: CASSPPGAYEQYF. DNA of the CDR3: TGTGCCAGCTCACCACCGGGCGCTTACGAGCAGTACTTC.

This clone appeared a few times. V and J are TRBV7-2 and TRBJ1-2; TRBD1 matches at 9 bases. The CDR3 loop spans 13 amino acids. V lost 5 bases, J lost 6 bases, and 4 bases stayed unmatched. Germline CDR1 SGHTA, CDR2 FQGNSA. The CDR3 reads CASSARTGDGYTF. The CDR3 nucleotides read TGTGCCAGCAGCGCCCGGACAGGGGATGGCTACACCTTC.

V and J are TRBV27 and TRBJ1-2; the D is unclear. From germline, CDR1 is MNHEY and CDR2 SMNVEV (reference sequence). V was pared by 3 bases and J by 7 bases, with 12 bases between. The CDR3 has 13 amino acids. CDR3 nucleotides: TGTGCCAGCAGTTTGGTCGGGAACGGTGGCTACACCTTC. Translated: CASSLVGNGGYTF.

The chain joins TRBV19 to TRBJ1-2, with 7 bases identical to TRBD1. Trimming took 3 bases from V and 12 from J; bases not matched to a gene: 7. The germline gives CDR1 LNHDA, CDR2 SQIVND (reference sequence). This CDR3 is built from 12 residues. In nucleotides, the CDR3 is TGTGCCAGTAGTATCGCAGGGGGTAGAAACACCTTC. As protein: CASSIAGGRNTF.

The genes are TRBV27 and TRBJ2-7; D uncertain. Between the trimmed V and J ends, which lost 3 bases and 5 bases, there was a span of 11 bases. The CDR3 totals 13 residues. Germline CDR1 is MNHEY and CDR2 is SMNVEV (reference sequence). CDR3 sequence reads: CASSLGSYNEQYF. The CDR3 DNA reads TGTGCCAGCAGTTTGGGTAGCTACAACGAGCAGTACTTC.